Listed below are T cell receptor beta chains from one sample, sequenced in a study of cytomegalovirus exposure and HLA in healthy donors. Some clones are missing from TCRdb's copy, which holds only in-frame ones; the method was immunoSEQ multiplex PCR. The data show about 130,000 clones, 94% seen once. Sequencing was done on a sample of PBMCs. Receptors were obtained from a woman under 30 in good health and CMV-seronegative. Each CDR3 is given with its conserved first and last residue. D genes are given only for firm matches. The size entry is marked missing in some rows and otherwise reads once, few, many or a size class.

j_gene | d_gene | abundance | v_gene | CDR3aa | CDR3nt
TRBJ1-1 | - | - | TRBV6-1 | CASRRALGNTEAFF | TGTGCCAGCAGGAGGGCCCTGGGGAACACTGAAGCTTTCTTT
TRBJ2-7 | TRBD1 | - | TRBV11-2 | CASSFQGAYEQYF | TGTGCCAGCAGCTTCCAGGGGGCTTACGAGCAGTACTTC
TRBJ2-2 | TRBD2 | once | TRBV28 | CASSSPDLAAGQHTGELFF | TGTGCCAGCAGTTCCCCAGACCTAGCAGCGGGGCAACACACCGGGGAGCTGTTTTTT
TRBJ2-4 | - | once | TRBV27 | CASSSPQEGNIQYF | TGTGCCAGCAGTTCGCCACAGGAGGGGAACATTCAGTACTTC
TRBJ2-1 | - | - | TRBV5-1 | CASSEQYNEQFF | TGCGCCAGCAGCGAACAATACAATGAGCAGTTCTTC
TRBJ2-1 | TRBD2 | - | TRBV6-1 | CASSFPLAEEQFF | TGTGCCAGCAGTTTCCCTCTAGCGGAAGAGCAGTTCTTC
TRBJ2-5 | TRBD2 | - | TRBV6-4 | CASSGTSGSQETQYF | TGTGCCAGCAGTGGGACTAGCGGGAGCCAAGAGACCCAGTACTTC
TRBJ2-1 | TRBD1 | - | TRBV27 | CASSLPDRGGDLVNEQFF | TGTGCCAGCAGTTTACCCGACAGGGGGGGAGATCTTGTTAATGAGCAGTTCTTC
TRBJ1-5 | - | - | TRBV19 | CASSGAENQPQHF | TGTGCCAGTAGTGGGGCGGAGAATCAGCCCCAGCATTTT
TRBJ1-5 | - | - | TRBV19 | CASIGGNQPQHF | TGTGCCAGCATCGGGGGGAACCAGCCCCAGCATTTT
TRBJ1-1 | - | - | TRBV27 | CAGGQGNIPYLGNTEAFF | TGTGCCGGGGGCCAGGGGAATATCCCCTATCTGGGGAACACTGAAGCTTTCTTT
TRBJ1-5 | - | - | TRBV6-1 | CASSKGGTDQPQHF | TGTGCCAGCAGCAAAGGAGGGACCGATCAGCCCCAGCATTTT
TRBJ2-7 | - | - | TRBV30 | CAWSRRYEQYF | TGTGCCTGGAGTCGTCGGTACGAGCAGTACTTC
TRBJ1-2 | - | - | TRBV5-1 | CASSLGASGGYTF | TGCGCCAGCAGCTTGGGGGCATCGGGAGGCTACACCTTC
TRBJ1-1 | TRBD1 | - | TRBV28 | CASGNIRGRSAFF | TGTGCCAGCGGAAATATCAGGGGGCGATCAGCTTTCTTT
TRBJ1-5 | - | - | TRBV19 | CASSNQVFQPQHF | TGTGCCAGTAGTAATCAGGTTTTCCAGCCCCAGCATTTT
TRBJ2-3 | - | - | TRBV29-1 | CSVEVGGSDTQYF | TGCAGCGTTGAAGTCGGAGGCTCAGATACGCAGTATTTT
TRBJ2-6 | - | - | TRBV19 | CASSIQVYGANVLTF | TGTGCCAGTAGTATTCAGGTTTACGGGGCCAACGTCCTGACTTTC
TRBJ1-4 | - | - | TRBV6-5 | CAARDTSNEKLFF | TGTGCCGCCCGGGACACATCTAATGAAAAACTGTTTTTT
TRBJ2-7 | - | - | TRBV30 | CAWSVDKGHGSSIPYEQYF | TGTGCCTGGAGTGTAGATAAGGGACACGGGTCGTCGATCCCCTACGAGCAGTACTTC
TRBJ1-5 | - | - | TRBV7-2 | CASSTALGNQPQHF | TGTGCCAGCAGTACAGCCTTAGGCAATCAGCCCCAGCATTTT
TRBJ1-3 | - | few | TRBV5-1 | CASSRDTVRLDTIYF | TGCGCCAGCAGCCGGGACACGGTACGATTAGACACCATATATTTT
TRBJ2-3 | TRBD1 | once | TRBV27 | CASSFGQGKVDF | TGTGCCAGCAGTTTCGGACAGGGGAAAGTGGATTTT
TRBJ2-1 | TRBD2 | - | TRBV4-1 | CASSPQSGGSFHEQFF | TGCGCCAGCAGCCCCCAGAGCGGGGGTTCATTCCATGAGCAGTTCTTC